This is a list of T cell receptor beta chains from one sample in a study of cytomegalovirus exposure and HLA in healthy donors. TCRdb's copy holds only in-frame clones and misses some; the assay was immunoSEQ multiplex PCR. The sample shows 200,000 or so clones, over 75% of them seen only once. The sequenced sample was PBMCs. These receptors came from a boy aged 2 to 10 in good health and CMV-seronegative. CDR3s include the opening cysteine and the closing phenylalanine or tryptophan. D genes are given only for firm matches. A row's size may be missing; if present it is once, few, many or a size class.

clone_size: NA
v_call: TRBV5-1
j_call: TRBJ2-7
d_call: TRBD1
cdr3_nt: TGCGCCAGCAGCCCCGCCGGACAGGGCTACGAGCAGTACTTC
cdr3_aa: CASSPAGQGYEQYF

clone_size: NA
v_call: TRBV5-1
j_call: TRBJ1-3
d_call: NA
cdr3_nt: TGCGCCAGCAGCCAAGTTCCGGGTCCTGGAAACACCATATATTTT
cdr3_aa: CASSQVPGPGNTIYF

clone_size: NA
v_call: TRBV5-6
j_call: TRBJ1-4
d_call: NA
cdr3_nt: TGTGCCAGCAGATTTTGGGGAGGTGCTGAAAAACTGTTTTTT
cdr3_aa: CASRFWGGAEKLFF

clone_size: NA
v_call: TRBV20-1
j_call: TRBJ2-3
d_call: NA
cdr3_nt: TGCAGTGCGAGAATCGGGACTGGCGAGTATTTT
cdr3_aa: CSARIGTGEYF

clone_size: NA
v_call: TRBV13
j_call: TRBJ1-4
d_call: NA
cdr3_nt: TGTGCCAGCAGCTTAAGGGGGATTGTTAATGAAAAACTGTTTTTT
cdr3_aa: CASSLRGIVNEKLFF

clone_size: NA
v_call: TRBV28
j_call: TRBJ2-7
d_call: TRBD2
cdr3_nt: TGTGCCAGCAGTTTTGGGCTAGCGGTCAACTACGAGCAGTACTTC
cdr3_aa: CASSFGLAVNYEQYF

clone_size: once
v_call: TRBV6-6
j_call: TRBJ1-2
d_call: NA
cdr3_nt: TGTGCCAGCAGTTACTCGTCAGGATTCTATGGCTACACCTTC
cdr3_aa: CASSYSSGFYGYTF

clone_size: once
v_call: TRBV5-6
j_call: TRBJ1-2
d_call: TRBD1
cdr3_nt: TGTGCCAGCAGCTCACTACAGGGGGCCAACTATGGCTACACCTTC
cdr3_aa: CASSSLQGANYGYTF

clone_size: NA
v_call: TRBV5-4
j_call: TRBJ2-3
d_call: NA
cdr3_nt: TGTGCCAGCAGCTTGGCCAGGGTTCCCGATACGCAGTATTTT
cdr3_aa: CASSLARVPDTQYF

clone_size: few
v_call: TRBV7-7
j_call: TRBJ2-5
d_call: TRBD1
cdr3_nt: TGTGCTAGCAGACCGACAGGGAGTATCCAAGAGACCCAGTACTTC
cdr3_aa: CASRPTGSIQETQYF

clone_size: NA
v_call: TRBV6-6
j_call: TRBJ2-7
d_call: TRBD1
cdr3_nt: TGTGCCAGCAGCCGGGACAGGGCCTACGAGCAGTACTTC
cdr3_aa: CASSRDRAYEQYF

clone_size: NA
v_call: TRBV11-2
j_call: TRBJ2-3
d_call: NA
cdr3_nt: TGTGCCAGCAGCTTAGTTTTGGGACACACAGATACGCAGTATTTT
cdr3_aa: CASSLVLGHTDTQYF

clone_size: NA
v_call: TRBV9
j_call: TRBJ1-2
d_call: TRBD1
cdr3_nt: TGTGCCAGCAGCGTAGGACCAGGGGGCGACTATGGCTACACCTTC
cdr3_aa: CASSVGPGGDYGYTF

clone_size: NA
v_call: TRBV6-6
j_call: TRBJ2-7
d_call: TRBD2
cdr3_nt: TGTGCCAGCAGTTACTCCGGGGGGGAGTCCTACGAGCAGTACTTC
cdr3_aa: CASSYSGGESYEQYF

clone_size: NA
v_call: TRBV6-5
j_call: TRBJ1-5
d_call: TRBD1
cdr3_nt: TGTGCCAGCCGACAGGGGGATCAGCCCCAGCATTTT
cdr3_aa: CASRQGDQPQHF

clone_size: NA
v_call: TRBV10-3
j_call: TRBJ1-5
d_call: NA
cdr3_nt: TGTGCCATCAGTGAGACAGCGGATCAGCCCCAGCATTTT
cdr3_aa: CAISETADQPQHF

clone_size: NA
v_call: TRBV2
j_call: TRBJ2-3
d_call: TRBD1
cdr3_nt: TGTGCCAGCACCCCCCGGTGGGGACAGGGGGACTTTAGCACAGATACGCAGTATTTT
cdr3_aa: CASTPRWGQGDFSTDTQYF